This TCR beta chain was captured in a study of a mutant IDH1 vaccine in newly diagnosed glioma. Study-level background: With temozolomide cycles, or 4-6 weeks after radiotherapy alone, vaccination was started. Treated patients comprised 62.5% males and around 38% females, mean age roughly 44 years.

To note about this clone: Its antigen is undetermined.

Study-wide points: Top-clonotype changes in peripheral T cells seemed unrelated to pseudoprogression.

Profiled with immunoSEQ multiplex PCR; TCRdb holds only in-frame clones, not every one. The repertoire holds 40,000 to 50,000 clones, with 70% to 90% as singletons. Time point of the sample: week 5, during vaccination. In every dose of vaccine, 300 ug of mutant IDH1 20-mer peptide was given alongside topical imiquimod. With 0 bases clipped from V and 1 base from J, the junction kept 3 bases outside the gene matches. This CDR3 region has 15 residues. The V gene's germline CDR1 is SGHNT and CDR2 YYREEE (reference sequence). The clonotype comes from a man aged 35 to 55 with glioma. The input for sequencing was PBMCs, taken from a glioma patient whose treatment included an IDH1 peptide vaccine. The chain combines TRBV5-4 with TRBJ1-1, with TRBD1 matching over 7 bases. This chain's CDR3 is CASSLETGPNTEAFF. The CDR3 nucleotides are TGTGCCAGCAGCTTGGAGACAGGGCCGAACACTGAAGCTTTCTTT.